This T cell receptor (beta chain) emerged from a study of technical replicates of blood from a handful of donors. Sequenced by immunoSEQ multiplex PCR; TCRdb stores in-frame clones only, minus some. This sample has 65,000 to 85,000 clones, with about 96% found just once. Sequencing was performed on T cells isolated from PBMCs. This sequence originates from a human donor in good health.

CDR3 residues: CASGVIDRVDEQYF. The CDR3 DNA follows: TGTGCCAGCGGCGTCATAGACAGGGTCGACGAGCAGTACTTC. J is TRBJ2-7 and V is TRBV27; 7 positions agree with TRBD1. Germline assignment: CDR1 MNHEY and CDR2 SMNVEV (reference sequence). The CDR3 consists of 14 residues. V dropped 8 bases and J dropped 5; count of bases not matched to a gene: 12.